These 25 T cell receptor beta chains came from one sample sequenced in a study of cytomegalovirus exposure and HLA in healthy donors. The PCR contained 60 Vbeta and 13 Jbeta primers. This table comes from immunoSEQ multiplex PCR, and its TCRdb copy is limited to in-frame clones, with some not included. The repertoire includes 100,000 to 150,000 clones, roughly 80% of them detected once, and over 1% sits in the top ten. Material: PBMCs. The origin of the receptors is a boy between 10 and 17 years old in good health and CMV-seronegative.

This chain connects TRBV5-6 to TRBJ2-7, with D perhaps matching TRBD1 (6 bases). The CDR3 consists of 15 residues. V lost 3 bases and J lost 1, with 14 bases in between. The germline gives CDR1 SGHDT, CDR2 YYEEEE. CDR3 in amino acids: CASSWGMQGSYEQYF. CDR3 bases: TGTGCCAGCAGCTGGGGGATGCAGGGGTCCTACGAGCAGTACTTC.

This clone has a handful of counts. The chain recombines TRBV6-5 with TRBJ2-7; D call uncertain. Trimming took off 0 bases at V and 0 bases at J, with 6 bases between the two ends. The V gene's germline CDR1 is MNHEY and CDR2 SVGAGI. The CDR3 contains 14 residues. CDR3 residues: CASSYSSFSYEQYF. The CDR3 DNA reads TGTGCCAGCAGTTACTCGAGCTTCTCCTACGAGCAGTACTTC.

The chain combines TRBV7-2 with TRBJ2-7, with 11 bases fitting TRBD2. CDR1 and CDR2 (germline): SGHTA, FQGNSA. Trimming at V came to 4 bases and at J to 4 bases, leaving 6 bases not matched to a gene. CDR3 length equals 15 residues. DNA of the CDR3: TGTGCCAGCAGCTCCCAACTAGCGGGAGTATACGAGCAGTACTTC. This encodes CASSSQLAGVYEQYF.

Here the CDR3 DNA reads TGCGCCAGCAGCTTGACAGGCAATCAGCCCCAGCATTTT. Translating gives CASSLTGNQPQHF. The chain has TRBV5-1 and TRBJ1-5; D not resolved. This CDR3 contains 13 residues. V shed 1 base and J shed 2 bases, with 4 bases lying between them. Germline CDR1 and CDR2: SGHRS and YFSETQ. The whole variable domain, remainder taken from reference TRBV5-1 and TRBJ1-5, is KAGVTQTPRYLIKTRGQQVTLSCSPISGHRSVSWYQQTPGQGLQFLFEYFSETQRNKGNFPGRFSGRQFSNSRSEMNVSTLELGDSALYLCASSLTGNQPQHFGDGTRLSIL.

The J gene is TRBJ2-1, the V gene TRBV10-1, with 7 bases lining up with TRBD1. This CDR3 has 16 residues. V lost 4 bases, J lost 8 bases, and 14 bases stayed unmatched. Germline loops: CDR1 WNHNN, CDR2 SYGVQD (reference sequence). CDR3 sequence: CASSAPYRGLLDEQFF. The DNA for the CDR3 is TGCGCCAGCAGTGCCCCTTACAGGGGTCTACTCGATGAGCAGTTCTTC.

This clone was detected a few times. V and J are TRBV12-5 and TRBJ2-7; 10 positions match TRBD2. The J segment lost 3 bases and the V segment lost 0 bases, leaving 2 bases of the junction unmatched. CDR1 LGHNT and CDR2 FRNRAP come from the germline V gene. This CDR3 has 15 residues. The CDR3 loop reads CASGLVLAGLYEQYF. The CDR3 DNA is TGTGCTAGTGGTTTGGTACTAGCGGGACTCTACGAGCAGTACTTC.

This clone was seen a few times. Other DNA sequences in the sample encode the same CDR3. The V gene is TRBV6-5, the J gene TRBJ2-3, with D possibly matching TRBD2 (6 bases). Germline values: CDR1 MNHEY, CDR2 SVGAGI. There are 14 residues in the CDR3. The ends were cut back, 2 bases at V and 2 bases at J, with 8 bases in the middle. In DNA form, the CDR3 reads TGTGCCAGCAGTTACGGGGGGTCCACAGATACGCAGTATTTT. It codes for CASSYGGSTDTQYF.

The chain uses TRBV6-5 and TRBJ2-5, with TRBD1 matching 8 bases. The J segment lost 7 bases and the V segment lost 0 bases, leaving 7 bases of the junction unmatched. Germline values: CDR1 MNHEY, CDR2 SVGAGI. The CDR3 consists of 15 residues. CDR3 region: CASSYSAGGPGTQYF. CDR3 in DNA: TGTGCCAGCAGTTACTCGGCAGGGGGCCCCGGGACCCAGTACTTC.

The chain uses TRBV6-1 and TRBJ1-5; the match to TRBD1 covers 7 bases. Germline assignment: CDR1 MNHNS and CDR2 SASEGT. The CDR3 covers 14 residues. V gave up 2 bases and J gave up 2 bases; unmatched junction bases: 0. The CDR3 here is CASSEQGGNQPQHF. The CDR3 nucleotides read TGTGCCAGCAGTGAACAGGGGGGCAATCAGCCCCAGCATTTT.

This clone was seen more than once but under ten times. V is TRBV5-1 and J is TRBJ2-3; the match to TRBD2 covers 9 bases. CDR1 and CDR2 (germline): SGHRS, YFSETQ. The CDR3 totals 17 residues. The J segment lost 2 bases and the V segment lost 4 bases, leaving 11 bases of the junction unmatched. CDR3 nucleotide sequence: TGCGCCAGCAGCCCGAGAGGGGCGGGAGGGCCCACAGATACGCAGTATTTT. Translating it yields CASSPRGAGGPTDTQYF.

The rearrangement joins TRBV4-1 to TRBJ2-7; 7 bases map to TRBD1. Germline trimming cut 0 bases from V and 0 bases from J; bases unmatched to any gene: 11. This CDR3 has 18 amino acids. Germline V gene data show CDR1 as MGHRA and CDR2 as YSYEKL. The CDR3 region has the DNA TGCGCCAGCAGCCAAGAACCTCCCGACAGGGTTCGCTCCTACGAGCAGTACTTC. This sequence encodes CASSQEPPDRVRSYEQYF.

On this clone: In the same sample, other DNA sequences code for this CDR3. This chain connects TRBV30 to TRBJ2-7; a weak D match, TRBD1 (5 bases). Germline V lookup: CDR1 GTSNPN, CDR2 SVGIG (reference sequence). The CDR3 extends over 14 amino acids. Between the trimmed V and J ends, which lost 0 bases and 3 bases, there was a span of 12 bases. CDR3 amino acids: CAWSVQGVRYEQYF. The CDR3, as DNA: TGTGCCTGGAGTGTACAAGGGGTCCGCTACGAGCAGTACTTC. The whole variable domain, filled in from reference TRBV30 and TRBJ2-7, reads SQTIHQWPATLVQPVGSPLSLECTVEGTSNPNLYWYRQAAGRGLQLLFYSVGIGQISSEVPQNLSASRPQDRQFILSSKKLLLSDSGFYLCAWSVQGVRYEQYFGPGTRLTVT.

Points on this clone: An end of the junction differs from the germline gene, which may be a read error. DNA of the CDR3: TGCGCCAACAGCCAAGGGACAGGTCCTTTCTACGAGCAGTACTTC. Protein product: CANSQGTGPFYEQYF. The rearrangement uses TRBV4-1 and TRBJ2-7; 8 bases map to TRBD1. CDR1 MGHRA and CDR2 YSYEKL come from the germline V gene. The CDR3 is 15 amino acids.

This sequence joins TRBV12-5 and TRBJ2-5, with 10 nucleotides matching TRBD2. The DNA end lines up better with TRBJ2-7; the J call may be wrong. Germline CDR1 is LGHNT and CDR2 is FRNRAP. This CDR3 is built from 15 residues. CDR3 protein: CASGLVLAGLYEQYF. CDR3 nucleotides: TGTGCTAGTGGTTTGGTACTAGCGGGACTCTACGAGCAGTACTTC.

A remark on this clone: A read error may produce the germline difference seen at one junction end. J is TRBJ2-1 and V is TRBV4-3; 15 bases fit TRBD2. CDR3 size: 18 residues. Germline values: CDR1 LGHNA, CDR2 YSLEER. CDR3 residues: CASSPLGTSGRLSNKQFF. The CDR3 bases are TGCGCCAGCAGCCCCCTGGGGACTAGCGGGAGGTTGAGCAATAAGCAGTTCTTC.

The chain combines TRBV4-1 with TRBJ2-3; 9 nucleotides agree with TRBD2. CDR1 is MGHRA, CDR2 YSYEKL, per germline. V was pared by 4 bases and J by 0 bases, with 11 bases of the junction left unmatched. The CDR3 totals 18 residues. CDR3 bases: TGCGCCAGCAGCCGCTACCCCGGACTAGCGCGAAGCACAGATACGCAGTATTTT. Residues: CASSRYPGLARSTDTQYF.

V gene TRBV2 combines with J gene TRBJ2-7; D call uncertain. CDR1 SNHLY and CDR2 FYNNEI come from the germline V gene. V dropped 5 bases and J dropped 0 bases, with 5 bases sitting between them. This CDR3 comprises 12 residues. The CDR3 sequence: CASSSYSYEQYF. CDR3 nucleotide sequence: TGTGCCAGCAGTTCTTACTCCTACGAGCAGTACTTC.

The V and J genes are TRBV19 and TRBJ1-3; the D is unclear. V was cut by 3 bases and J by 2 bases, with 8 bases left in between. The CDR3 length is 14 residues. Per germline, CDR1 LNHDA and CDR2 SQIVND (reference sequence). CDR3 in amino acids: CASSIGVTGNTIYF. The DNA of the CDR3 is TGTGCCAGTAGTATCGGTGTAACTGGAAACACCATATATTTT.

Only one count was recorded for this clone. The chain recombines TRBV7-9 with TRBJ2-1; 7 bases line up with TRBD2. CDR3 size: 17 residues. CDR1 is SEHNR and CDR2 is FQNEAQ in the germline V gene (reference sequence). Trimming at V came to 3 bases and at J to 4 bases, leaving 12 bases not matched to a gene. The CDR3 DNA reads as TGTGCCAGCAGCTTTACTAGCGCGAGGGTCCGATACAATGAGCAGTTCTTC. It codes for CASSFTSARVRYNEQFF. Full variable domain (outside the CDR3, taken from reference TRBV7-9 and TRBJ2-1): DTGVSQNPRHKITKRGQNVTFRCDPISEHNRLYWYRQTLGQGPEFLTYFQNEAQLEKSRLLSDRFSAERPKGSFSTLEIQRTEQGDSAMYLCASSFTSARVRYNEQFFGPGTRLTVL.

The CDR3 sequence is CASSPPESYEQYF. The CDR3 bases are TGTGCCAGCAGCCCCCCCGAGTCCTACGAGCAGTACTTC. The V gene is TRBV7-9, the J gene TRBJ2-7; D unclear. CDR1 is SEHNR and CDR2 is FQNEAQ in the germline V gene (reference sequence). The CDR3 contains 13 residues. The ends were cut back, 5 bases at V and 1 base at J, with 9 bases in the middle. Full variable domain (remainder filled in from reference TRBV7-9 and TRBJ2-7): DTGVSQNPRHKITKRGQNVTFRCDPISEHNRLYWYRQTLGQGPEFLTYFQNEAQLEKSRLLSDRFSAERPKGSFSTLEIQRTEQGDSAMYLCASSPPESYEQYFGPGTRLTVT.

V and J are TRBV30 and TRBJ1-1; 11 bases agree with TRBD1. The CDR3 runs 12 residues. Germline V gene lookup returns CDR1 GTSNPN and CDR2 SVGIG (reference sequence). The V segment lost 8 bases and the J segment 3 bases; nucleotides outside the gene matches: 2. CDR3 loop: CAGQGADTEAFF. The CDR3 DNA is TGTGCCGGACAGGGGGCGGACACTGAAGCTTTCTTT. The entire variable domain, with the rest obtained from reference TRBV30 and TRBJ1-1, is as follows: SQTIHQWPATLVQPVGSPLSLECTVEGTSNPNLYWYRQAAGRGLQLLFYSVGIGQISSEVPQNLSASRPQDRQFILSSKKLLLSDSGFYLCAGQGADTEAFFGQGTRLTVV.

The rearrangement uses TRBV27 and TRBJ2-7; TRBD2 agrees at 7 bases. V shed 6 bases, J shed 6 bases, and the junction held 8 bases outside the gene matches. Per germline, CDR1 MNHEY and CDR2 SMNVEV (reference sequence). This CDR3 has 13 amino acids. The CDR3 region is CASRETGGVEQYF. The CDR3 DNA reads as TGTGCCAGCAGGGAGACGGGGGGAGTCGAGCAGTACTTC.

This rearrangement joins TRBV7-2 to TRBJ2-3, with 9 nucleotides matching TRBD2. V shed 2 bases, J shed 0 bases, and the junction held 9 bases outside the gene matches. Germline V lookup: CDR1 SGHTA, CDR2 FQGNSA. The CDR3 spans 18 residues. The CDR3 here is CASSLHPTSGYSTDTQYF. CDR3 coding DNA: TGTGCCAGCAGCTTACACCCGACTAGCGGTTACAGCACAGATACGCAGTATTTT.

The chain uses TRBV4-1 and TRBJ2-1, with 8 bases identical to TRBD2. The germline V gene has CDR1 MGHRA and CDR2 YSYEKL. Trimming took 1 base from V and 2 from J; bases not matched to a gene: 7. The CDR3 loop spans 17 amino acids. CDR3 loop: CASSQGASGSTYNEQFF. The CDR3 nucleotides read TGCGCCAGCAGCCAAGGGGCTAGCGGGTCTACCTACAATGAGCAGTTCTTC.

The CDR3 here is CASSFRRLYSGNTIYF. The CDR3 region has the DNA TGTGCCAGTAGTTTCCGCAGGCTTTACTCTGGAAACACCATATATTTT. This chain connects TRBV19 to TRBJ1-3; no definite D call. The CDR3 length is 16 residues. Per the germline V gene, CDR1 is LNHDA and CDR2 is SQIVND (reference sequence). V was clipped by 5 bases and J by 0 bases, with 14 bases between them.